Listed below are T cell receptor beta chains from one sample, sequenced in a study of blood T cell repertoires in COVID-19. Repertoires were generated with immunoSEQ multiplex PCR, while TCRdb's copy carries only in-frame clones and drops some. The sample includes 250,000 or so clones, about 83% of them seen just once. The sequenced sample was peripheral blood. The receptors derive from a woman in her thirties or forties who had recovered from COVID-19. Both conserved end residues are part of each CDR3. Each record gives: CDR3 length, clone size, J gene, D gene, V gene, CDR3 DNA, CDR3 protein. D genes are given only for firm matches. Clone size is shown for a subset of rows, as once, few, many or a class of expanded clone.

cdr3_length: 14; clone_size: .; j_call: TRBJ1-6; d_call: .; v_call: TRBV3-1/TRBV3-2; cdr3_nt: TGTGCCAGCAGCGTGGAAGGCGGGGGTTCACCCCTCCACTTT; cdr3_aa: CASSVEGGGSPLHF
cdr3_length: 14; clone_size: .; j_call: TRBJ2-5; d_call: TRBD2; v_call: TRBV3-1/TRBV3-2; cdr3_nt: TGTGCTCACGGGGTAGCGGGGCGGCCAGAGACCCAGTACTTC; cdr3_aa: CAHGVAGRPETQYF
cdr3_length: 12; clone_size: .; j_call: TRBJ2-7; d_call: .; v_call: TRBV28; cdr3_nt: TGTGCCAGCAGTTTGGCCGTTTACGAGCAGTACTTC; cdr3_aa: CASSLAVYEQYF
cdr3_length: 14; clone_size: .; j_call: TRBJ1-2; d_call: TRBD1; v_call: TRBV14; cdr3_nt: TGTGCCAGCAGCCAAACTGACAGGGTCAATGGCTACACCTTC; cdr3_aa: CASSQTDRVNGYTF
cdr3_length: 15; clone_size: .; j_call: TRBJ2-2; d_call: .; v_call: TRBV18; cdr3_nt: TGTGCCAGCTCAATTGGACAAGCGAACACCGGGGAGCTGTTTTTT; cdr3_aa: CASSIGQANTGELFF
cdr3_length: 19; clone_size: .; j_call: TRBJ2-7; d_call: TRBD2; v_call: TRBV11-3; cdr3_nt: TGTGCCAGCAGCTTTATGGGACTAGCGGGGGGGCTGGCTACCTACGAGCAGTACTTC; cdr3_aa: CASSFMGLAGGLATYEQYF
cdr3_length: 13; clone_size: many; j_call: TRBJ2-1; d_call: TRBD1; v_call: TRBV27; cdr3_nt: TGTGCCAGCAGACAGGGGGCTTACAATGAGCAGTTCTTC; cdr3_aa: CASRQGAYNEQFF
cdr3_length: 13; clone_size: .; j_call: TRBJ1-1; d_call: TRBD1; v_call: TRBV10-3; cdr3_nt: TGTGCCATCAGTATAGACAGGGAGACTGAAGCTTTCTTT; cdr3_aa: CAISIDRETEAFF
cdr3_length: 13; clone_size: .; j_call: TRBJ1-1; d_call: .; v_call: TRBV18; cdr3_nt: TGTGCCAGCTCAACAGGCCCGAACACTGAAGCTTTCTTT; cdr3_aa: CASSTGPNTEAFF
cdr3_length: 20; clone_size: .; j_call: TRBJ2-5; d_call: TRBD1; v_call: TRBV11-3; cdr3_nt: TGTGCCAGCAGCTCTCCTAGGTACCGGGACAGGGGGCGAGGTTCTGAGACCCAGTACTTC; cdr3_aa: CASSSPRYRDRGRGSETQYF
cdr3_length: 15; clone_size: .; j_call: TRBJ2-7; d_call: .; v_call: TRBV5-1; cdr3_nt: TGCGCCAGCAGCTTGGCGCTAGGACAGTATGGCGAGCAGTACTTC; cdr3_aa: CASSLALGQYGEQYF
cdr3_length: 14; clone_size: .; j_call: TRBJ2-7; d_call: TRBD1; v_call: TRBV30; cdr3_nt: TGTGCCTGGAGTGTAGCACAGGGGGTCTCAGTGCAGTACTTC; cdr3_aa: CAWSVAQGVSVQYF
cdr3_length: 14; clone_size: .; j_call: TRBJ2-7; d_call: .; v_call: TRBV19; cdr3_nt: TGTGCCAGTAGTACAGGGATGGGCTCCTACGAGCAGTACTTC; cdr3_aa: CASSTGMGSYEQYF
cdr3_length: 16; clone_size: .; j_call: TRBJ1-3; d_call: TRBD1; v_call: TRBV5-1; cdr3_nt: TGCGCCAGCAGCCAGGACAGGGGTGTCTCTGGAAACACCATATATTTT; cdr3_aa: CASSQDRGVSGNTIYF
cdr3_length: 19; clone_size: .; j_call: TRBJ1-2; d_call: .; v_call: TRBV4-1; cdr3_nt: TGCGCCAGCAGCCAAGATGAGGCCCGGGTTCGAAGGATTAGCTATGGCTACACCTTC; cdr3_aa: CASSQDEARVRRISYGYTF
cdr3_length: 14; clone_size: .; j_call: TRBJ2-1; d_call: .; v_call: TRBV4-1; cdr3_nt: TGCGCCAGCAGCCCAACCAACATGTACAATGAGCAGTTCTTC; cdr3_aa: CASSPTNMYNEQFF
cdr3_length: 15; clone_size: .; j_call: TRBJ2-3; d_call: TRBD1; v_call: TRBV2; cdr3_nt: TGTGCCAGCAGTGAATCCCAGGGGGGCACAGATACGCAGTATTTT; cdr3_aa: CASSESQGGTDTQYF
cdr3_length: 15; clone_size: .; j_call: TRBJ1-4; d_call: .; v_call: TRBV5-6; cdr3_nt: TGTGCCAGCAGCTTGGTTCAGGGGAGTAATGAAAAACTGTTTTTT; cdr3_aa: CASSLVQGSNEKLFF
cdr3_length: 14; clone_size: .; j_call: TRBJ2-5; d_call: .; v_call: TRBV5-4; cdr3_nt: TGTGCCAGCAGTTCGCCGTGGCCGATGGAGACCCAGTACTTC; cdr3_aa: CASSSPWPMETQYF
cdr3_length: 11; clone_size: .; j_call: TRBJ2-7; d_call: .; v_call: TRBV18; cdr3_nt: TGTGCCAGCTCACCAGGGGCCGAGCAGTACTTC; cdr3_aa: CASSPGAEQYF
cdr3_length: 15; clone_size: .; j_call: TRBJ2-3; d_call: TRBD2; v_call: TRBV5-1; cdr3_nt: TGCGCCAGCATGGGCGGGGGGTCCAGCACAGATACGCAGTATTTT; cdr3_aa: CASMGGGSSTDTQYF
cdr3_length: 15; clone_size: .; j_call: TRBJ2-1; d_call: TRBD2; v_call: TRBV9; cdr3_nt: TGTGCCAGCAGCGTAGCTAGCGGGGAAAACAATGAGCAGTTCTTC; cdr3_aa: CASSVASGENNEQFF
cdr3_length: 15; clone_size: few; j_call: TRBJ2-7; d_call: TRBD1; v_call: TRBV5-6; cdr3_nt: TGTGCCAGCAGCTCGGGGACAGGGTGGGGGGACGAGCAGTACTTC; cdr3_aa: CASSSGTGWGDEQYF
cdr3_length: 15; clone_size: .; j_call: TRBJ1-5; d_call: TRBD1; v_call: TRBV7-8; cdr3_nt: TGTGCCAGCAGCATCCAACGACAGGGGGGACAGCCCCAGCATTTT; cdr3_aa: CASSIQRQGGQPQHF
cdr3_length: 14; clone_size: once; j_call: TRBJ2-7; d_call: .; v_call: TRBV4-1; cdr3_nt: TGCGCCAGCAGCCAGGCGAGCGGAGCCTACGAGCAGTACTTC; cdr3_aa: CASSQASGAYEQYF
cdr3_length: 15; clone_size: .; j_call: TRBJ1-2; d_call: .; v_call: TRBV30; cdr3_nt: TGTGCCTGGAGTGTAATGATGGGGCAGGGAAAAGGCTACACCTTC; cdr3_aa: CAWSVMMGQGKGYTF
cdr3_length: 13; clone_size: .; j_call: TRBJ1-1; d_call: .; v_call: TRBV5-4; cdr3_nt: TGTGCCAGCAGCTCAAGCCTGAACACTGAAGCTTTCTTT; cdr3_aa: CASSSSLNTEAFF
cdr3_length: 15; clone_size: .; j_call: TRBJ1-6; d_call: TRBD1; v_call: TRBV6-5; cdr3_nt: TGTGCCAGCAGAAGGACAGGGCTAAATAATTCACCCCTCCACTTT; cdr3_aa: CASRRTGLNNSPLHF
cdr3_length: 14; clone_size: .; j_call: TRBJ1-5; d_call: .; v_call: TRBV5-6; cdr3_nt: TGTGCCAGCAGCTTCGGAGAGAGCAATCAGCCCCAGCATTTT; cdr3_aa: CASSFGESNQPQHF
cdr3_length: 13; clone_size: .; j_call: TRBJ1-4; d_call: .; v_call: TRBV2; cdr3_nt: TGTGCCAGCAGTGGGACAAGTAATGAAAAACTGTTTTTT; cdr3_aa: CASSGTSNEKLFF
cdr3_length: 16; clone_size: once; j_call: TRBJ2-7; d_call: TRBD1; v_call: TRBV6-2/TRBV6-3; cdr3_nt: TGTGCCAGCAGTCGCCCGGGGACAGGGTGGACCTACGAGCAGTACTTC; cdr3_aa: CASSRPGTGWTYEQYF
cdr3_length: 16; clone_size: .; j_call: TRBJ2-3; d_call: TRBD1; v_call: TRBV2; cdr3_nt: TGTGCCAGCAGAGACAACCGGGACAGTACCACAGATACGCAGTATTTT; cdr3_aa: CASRDNRDSTTDTQYF
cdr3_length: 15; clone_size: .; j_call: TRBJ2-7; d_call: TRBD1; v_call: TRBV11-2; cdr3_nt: TGTGCCAGCAGGTCAGACAGGGGGTTGTCCTACGAGCAGTACTTC; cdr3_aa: CASRSDRGLSYEQYF
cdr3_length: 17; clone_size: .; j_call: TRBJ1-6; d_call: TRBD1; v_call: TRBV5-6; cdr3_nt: TGTGCCAGCAGCTCGCGGACAGGGCGGTCCTATAATTCACCCCTCCACTTT; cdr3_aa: CASSSRTGRSYNSPLHF
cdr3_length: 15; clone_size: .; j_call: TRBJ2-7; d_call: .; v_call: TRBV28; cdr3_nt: TGTGCCAGCATCCATTGGGGGGTTCTCTCCTACGAGCAGTACTTC; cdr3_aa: CASIHWGVLSYEQYF
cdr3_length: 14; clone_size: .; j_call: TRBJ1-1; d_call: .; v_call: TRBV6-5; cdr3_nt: TGTGCCAGCAGGACGGGACTTCAGAACACTGAAGCTTTCTTT; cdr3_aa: CASRTGLQNTEAFF
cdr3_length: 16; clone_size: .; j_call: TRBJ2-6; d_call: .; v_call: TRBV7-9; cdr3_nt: TGTGCCAGCAGCCCCCCTAAGTACTCTGGGGCCAACGTCCTGACTTTC; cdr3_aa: CASSPPKYSGANVLTF
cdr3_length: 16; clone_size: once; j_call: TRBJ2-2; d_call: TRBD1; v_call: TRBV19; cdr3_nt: TGTGCCAGTAGTATCCGCACGGGACAGGGCACCGGGGAGCTGTTTTTT; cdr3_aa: CASSIRTGQGTGELFF
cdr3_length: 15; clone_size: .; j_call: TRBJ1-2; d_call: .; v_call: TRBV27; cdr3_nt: TGTGCCAGCAGTGTCCGAGGTTGGTCTAACTATGGCTACACCTTC; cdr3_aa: CASSVRGWSNYGYTF
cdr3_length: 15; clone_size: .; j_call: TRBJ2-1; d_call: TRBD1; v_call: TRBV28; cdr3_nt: TGTGCCAGCAGTCTAAGACAGGGGCGATACAATGAGCAGTTCTTC; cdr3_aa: CASSLRQGRYNEQFF
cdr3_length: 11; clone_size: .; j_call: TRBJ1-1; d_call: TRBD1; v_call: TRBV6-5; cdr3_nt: TGTGCCAGCAGATCCTCAGGGGGAGCTTTCTTT; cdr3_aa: CASRSSGGAFF
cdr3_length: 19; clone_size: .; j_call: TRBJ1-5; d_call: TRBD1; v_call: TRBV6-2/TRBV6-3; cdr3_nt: TGTGCCAGCAGTTACGGAAAGGTGGACAGGGAGTGGGGCAATCAGCCCCAGCATTTT; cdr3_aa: CASSYGKVDREWGNQPQHF
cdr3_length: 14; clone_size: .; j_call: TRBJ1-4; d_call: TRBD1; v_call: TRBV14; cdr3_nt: TGTGCCAGCAGCCCGCGGACAGGGCACGAAAAACTGTTTTTT; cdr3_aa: CASSPRTGHEKLFF
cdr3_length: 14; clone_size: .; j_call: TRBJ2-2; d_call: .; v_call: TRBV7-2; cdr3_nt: TGTGCCAGCAGCCCCGACAGATGGACCGGGGAGCTGTTTTTT; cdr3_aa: CASSPDRWTGELFF
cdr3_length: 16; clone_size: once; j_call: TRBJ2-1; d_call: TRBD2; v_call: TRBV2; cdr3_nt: TGTGCCAGCAGACCCATGACTAGCGGGGAACACAATGAGCAGTTCTTC; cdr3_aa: CASRPMTSGEHNEQFF
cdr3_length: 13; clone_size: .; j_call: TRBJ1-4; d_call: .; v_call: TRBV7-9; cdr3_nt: TGTGCCAGCAGCTTACAGGGTAGGGGAAAACTGTTTTTT; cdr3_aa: CASSLQGRGKLFF
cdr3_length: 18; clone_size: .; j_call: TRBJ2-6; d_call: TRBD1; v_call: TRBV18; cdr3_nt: TGTGCCAGCTCAGTCCGGGACAGGGGATTATCTGGGGCCAACGTCCTGACTTTC; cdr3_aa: CASSVRDRGLSGANVLTF
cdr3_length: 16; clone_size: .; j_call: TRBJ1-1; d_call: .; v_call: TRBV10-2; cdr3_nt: TGCGCCAGCAGTGATAGTGCAGGGGTTCGGTACACTGAAGCTTTCTTT; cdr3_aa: CASSDSAGVRYTEAFF
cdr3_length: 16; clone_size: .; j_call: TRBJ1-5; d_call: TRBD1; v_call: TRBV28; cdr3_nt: TGTGCCAGCAGTCAGGGGGGAGGTTATAGCAATCAGCCCCAGCATTTT; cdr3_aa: CASSQGGGYSNQPQHF
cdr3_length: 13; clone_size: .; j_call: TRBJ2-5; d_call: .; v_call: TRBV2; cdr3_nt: TGTGCCAGCAGTGAAGGGACTATTGGGACCCAGTACTTC; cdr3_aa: CASSEGTIGTQYF
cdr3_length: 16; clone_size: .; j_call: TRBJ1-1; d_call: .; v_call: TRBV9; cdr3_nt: TGTGCCAGCAGCGTAGACCAGGGACAACTTAACACTGAAGCTTTCTTT; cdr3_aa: CASSVDQGQLNTEAFF
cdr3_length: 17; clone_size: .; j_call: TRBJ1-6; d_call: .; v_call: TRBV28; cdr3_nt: TGTGCCAGCAGTGGTTCCGGAACAGTTTTCTATAATTCACCCCTCCACTTT; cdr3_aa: CASSGSGTVFYNSPLHF
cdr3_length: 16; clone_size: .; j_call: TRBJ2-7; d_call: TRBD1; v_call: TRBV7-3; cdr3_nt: TGTGCCAGCAGCTCTCATGTCGGGACAGGCGTAGCGGAGCAGTACTTC; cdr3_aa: CASSSHVGTGVAEQYF
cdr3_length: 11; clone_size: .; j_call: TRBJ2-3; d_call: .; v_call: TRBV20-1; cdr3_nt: TGCAGTGCTAGAGTAACCCAGGGGCAGTATTTT; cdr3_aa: CSARVTQGQYF